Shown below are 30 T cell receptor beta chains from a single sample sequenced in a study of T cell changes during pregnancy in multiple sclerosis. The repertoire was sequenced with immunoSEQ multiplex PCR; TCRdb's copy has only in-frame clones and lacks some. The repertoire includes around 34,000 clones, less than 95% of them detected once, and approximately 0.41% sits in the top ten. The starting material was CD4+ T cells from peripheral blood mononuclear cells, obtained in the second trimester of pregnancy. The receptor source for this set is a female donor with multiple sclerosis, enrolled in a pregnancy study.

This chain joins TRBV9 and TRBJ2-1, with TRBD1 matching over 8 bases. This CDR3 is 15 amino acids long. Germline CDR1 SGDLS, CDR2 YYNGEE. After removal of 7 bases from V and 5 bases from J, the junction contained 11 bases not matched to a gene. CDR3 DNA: TGTGCCAGCCGTCGAGACAGGGGTCAGAACAATGAGCAGTTCTTC. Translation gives CASRRDRGQNNEQFF.

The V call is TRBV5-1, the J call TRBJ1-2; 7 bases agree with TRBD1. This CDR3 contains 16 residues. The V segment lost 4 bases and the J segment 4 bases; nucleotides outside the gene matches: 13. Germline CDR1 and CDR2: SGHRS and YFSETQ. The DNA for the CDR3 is TGCGCCAGCAGCCACCCGAAGGGACAGACTTTCTATGGCTACACCTTC. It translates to CASSHPKGQTFYGYTF. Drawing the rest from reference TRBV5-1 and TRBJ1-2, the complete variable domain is KAGVTQTPRYLIKTRGQQVTLSCSPISGHRSVSWYQQTPGQGLQFLFEYFSETQRNKGNFPGRFSGRQFSNSRSEMNVSTLELGDSALYLCASSHPKGQTFYGYTFGSGTRLTVV.

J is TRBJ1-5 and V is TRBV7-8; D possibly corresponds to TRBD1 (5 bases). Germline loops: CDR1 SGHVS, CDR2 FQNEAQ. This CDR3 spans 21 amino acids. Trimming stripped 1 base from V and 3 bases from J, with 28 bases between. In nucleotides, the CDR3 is TGTGCCAGCAGCTTAGGCCAGTGGGGCAGGATAGGACCTTTATTCAATCAGCCCCAGCATTTT. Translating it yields CASSLGQWGRIGPLFNQPQHF.

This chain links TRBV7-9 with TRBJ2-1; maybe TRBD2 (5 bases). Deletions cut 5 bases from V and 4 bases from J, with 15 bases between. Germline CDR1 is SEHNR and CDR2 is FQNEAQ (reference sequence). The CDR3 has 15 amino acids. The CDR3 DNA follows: TGTGCCAGCAGCCGACTGGGAGCGCCATACAATGAGCAGTTCTTC. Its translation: CASSRLGAPYNEQFF.

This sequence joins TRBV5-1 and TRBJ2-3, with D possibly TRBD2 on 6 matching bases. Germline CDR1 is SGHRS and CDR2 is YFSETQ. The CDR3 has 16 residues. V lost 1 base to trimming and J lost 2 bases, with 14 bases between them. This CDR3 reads CASSLRGGKPTDTQYF. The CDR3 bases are TGCGCCAGCAGCTTGAGGGGCGGGAAACCCACAGATACGCAGTATTTT.

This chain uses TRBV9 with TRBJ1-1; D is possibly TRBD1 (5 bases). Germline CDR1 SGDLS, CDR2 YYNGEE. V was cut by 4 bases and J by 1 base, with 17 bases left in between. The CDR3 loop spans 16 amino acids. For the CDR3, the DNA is TGTGCCAGCAGCTTAACCCCCCACACAGGGAACACTGAAGCTTTCTTT. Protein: CASSLTPHTGNTEAFF.

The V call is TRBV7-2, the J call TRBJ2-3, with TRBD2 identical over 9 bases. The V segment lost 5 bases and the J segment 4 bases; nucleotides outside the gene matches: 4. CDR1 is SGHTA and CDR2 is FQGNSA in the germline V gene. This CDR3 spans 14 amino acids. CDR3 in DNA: TGTGCCAGCAGCAAGGGACTAGCCGCAGATACGCAGTATTTT. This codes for CASSKGLAADTQYF.

CDR3 loop: CASSDPRSSYNEQFF. In nucleotides, the CDR3 is TGTGCCAGCAGCGATCCAAGGAGCTCCTACAATGAGCAGTTCTTC. This chain uses TRBV7-9 with TRBJ2-1; no definite D call. The CDR3 loop spans 15 amino acids. V was trimmed by 5 bases and J by 0 bases, leaving 11 bases between them. CDR1 and CDR2 (germline): SEHNR, FQNEAQ (reference sequence).

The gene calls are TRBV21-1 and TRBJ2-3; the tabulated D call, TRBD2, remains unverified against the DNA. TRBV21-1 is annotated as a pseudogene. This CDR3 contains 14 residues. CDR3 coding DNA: TGTGCCAGCAGCACTAGCGGTCCCACAGATACGCAGTATTTT. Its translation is CASSTSGPTDTQYF.

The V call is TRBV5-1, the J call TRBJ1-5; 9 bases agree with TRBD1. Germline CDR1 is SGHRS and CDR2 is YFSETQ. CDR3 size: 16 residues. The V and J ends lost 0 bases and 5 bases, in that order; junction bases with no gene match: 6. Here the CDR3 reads CASSLGDRETDQPQHF. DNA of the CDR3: TGCGCCAGCAGCTTGGGGGACAGGGAAACGGATCAGCCCCAGCATTTT. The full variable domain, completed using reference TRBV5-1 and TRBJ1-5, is KAGVTQTPRYLIKTRGQQVTLSCSPISGHRSVSWYQQTPGQGLQFLFEYFSETQRNKGNFPGRFSGRQFSNSRSEMNVSTLELGDSALYLCASSLGDRETDQPQHFGDGTRLSIL.

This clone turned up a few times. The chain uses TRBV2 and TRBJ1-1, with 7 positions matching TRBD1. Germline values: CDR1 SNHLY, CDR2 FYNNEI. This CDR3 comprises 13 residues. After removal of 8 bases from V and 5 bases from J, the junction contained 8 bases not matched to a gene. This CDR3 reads CASGGQLGTEAFF. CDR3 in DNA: TGTGCCAGCGGGGGACAGCTGGGAACTGAAGCTTTCTTT.

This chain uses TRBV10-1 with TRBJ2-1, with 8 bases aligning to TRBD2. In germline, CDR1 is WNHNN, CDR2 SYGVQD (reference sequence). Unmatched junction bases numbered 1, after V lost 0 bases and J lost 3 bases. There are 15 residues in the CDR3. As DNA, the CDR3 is TGCGCCAGCAGTGAGTCCCTAGCGGGCTACAATGAGCAGTTCTTC. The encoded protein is CASSESLAGYNEQFF.

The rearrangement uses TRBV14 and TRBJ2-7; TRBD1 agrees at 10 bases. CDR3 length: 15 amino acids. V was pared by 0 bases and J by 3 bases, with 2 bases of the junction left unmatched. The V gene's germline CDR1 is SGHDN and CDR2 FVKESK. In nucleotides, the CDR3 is TGTGCCAGCAGCCAAGAGACAGGGGGCAGCTACGAGCAGTACTTC. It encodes CASSQETGGSYEQYF.

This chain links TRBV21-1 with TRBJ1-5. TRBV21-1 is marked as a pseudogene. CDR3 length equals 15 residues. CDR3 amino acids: CASSKGEKDNQPQHF. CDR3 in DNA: TGTGCCAGCAGCAAAGGTGAGAAAGACAATCAGCCCCAGCATTTT.

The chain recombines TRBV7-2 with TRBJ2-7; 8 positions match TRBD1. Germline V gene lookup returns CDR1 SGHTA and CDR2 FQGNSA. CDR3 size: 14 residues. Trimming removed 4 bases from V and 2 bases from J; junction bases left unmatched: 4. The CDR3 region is CASSSGTGTYEQYF. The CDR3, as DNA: TGTGCCAGCAGCTCCGGGACAGGAACCTACGAGCAGTACTTC.

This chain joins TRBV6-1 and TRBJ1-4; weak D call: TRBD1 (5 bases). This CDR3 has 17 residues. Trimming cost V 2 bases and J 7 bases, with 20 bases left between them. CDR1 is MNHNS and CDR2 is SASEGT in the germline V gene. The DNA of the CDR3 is TGTGCCAGCAGTGAACGCCCGGGATTGGGGGGGGGTGAAAAACTGTTTTTT. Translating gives CASSERPGLGGGEKLFF.

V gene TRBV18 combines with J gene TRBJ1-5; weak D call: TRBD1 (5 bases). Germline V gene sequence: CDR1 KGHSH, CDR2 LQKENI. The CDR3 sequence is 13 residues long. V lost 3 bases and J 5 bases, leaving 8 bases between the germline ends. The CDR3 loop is CASSPGGYQPQHF. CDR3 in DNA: TGTGCCAGCTCACCGGGGGGGTATCAGCCCCAGCATTTT.

This CDR3 is CASSPENRLNEKLFF. Here the CDR3 DNA reads TGTGCCAGCAGCCCAGAAAACAGGTTAAATGAAAAACTGTTTTTT. This rearrangement joins TRBV4-2 to TRBJ1-4, with D perhaps matching TRBD1 (5 bases). The CDR3 totals 15 residues. Germline CDR1 and CDR2: LGHNA and YNFKEQ. The V and J ends lost 4 bases and 5 bases respectively, with 14 bases between them.

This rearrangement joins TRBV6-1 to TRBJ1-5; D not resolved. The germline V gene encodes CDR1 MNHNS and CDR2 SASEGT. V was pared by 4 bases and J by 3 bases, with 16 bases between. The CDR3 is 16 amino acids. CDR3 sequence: CASSGLRLVVNQPQHF. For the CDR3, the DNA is TGTGCCAGCAGTGGGCTTCGACTGGTTGTCAATCAGCCCCAGCATTTT.

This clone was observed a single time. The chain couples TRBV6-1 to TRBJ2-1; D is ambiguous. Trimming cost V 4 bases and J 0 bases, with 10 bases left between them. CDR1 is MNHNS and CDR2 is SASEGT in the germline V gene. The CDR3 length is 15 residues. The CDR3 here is CASSVSSSSYNEQFF. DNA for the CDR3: TGTGCCAGCAGTGTTTCCTCCAGCTCCTACAATGAGCAGTTCTTC.

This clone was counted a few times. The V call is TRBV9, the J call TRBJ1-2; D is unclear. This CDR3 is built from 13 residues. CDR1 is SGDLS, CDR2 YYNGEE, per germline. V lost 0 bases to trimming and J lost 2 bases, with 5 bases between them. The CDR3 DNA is TGTGCCAGCAGCGTAGACGAGAACTATGGCTACACCTTC. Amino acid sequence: CASSVDENYGYTF.

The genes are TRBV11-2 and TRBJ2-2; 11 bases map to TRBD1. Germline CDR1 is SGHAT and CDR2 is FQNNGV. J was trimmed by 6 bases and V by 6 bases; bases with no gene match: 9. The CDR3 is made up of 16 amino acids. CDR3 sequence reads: CASSSDRGRLPGELFF. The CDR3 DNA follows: TGTGCCAGCAGTTCGGACAGGGGGCGATTACCCGGGGAGCTGTTTTTT. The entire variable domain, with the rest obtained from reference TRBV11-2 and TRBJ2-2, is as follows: EAGVAQSPRYKIIEKRQSVAFWCNPISGHATLYWYQQILGQGPKLLIQFQNNGVVDDSQLPKDRFSAERLKGVDSTLKIQPAKLEDSAVYLCASSSDRGRLPGELFFGEGSRLTVL.

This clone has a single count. The CDR3 bases are TGCGCCAGCAGCTTACAGGGGAACAGCGCTAATGAAAAACTGTTTTTT. Translation gives CASSLQGNSANEKLFF. The chain employs TRBV5-1 and TRBJ1-4, with 7 bases lining up with TRBD1. V trimming: 2 bases; J trimming: 3 bases; junction bases outside the gene matches: 7. Germline values: CDR1 SGHRS, CDR2 YFSETQ. The CDR3 spans 16 residues.

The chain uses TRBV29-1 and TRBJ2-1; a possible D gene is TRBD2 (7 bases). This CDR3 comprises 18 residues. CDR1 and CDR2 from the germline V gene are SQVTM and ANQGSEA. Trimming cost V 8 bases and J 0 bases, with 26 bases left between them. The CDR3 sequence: CSTTPTPTGGRSYNEQFF. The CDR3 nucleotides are TGCAGCACCACCCCGACGCCGACGGGGGGCCGCTCCTACAATGAGCAGTTCTTC.

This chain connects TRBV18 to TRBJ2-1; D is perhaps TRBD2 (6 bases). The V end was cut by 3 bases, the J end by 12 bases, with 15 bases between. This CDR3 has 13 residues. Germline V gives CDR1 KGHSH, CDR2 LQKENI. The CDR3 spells CASSPDSPRGQFF. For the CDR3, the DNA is TGTGCCAGCTCACCCGACTCCCCGCGGGGGCAGTTCTTC.

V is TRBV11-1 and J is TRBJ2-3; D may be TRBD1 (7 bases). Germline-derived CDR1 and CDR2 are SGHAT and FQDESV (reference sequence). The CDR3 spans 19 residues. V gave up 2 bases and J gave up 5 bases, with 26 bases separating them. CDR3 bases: TGTGCCAGCAGCTTAAAATTGGTGATGGCGGGACAGACTTTAGATACGCAGTATTTT. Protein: CASSLKLVMAGQTLDTQYF.

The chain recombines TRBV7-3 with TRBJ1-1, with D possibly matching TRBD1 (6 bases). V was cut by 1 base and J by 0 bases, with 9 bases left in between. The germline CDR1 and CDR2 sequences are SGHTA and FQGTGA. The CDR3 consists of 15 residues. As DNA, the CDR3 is TGTGCCAGCAGCTTAATACGGACAGTGAACACTGAAGCTTTCTTT. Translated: CASSLIRTVNTEAFF.

CDR3 bases: TGTGCCAGCAGTAACCCGGGACTGGGACCGGCACCCCTCCACTTT. Translated: CASSNPGLGPAPLHF. The rearrangement joins TRBV6-5 to TRBJ1-6; TRBD1 might be the D (5 bases). The germline CDR1 and CDR2 sequences are MNHEY and SVGAGI. The CDR3 loop spans 15 amino acids. With 5 bases removed from V and 11 bases from J, the gap between germline ends came to 19 bases.

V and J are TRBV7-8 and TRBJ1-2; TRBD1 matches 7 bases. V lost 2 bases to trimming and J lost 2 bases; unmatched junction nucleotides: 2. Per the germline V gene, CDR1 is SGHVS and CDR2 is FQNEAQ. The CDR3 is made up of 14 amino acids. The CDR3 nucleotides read TGTGCCAGCAGCTTAACACAGGGGAACTATGGCTACACCTTC. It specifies CASSLTQGNYGYTF.

The CDR3 region has the DNA TGTGCCAGCAGGGCCAGGGCAAACAACTATGGCTACACCTTC. Encoded protein: CASRARANNYGYTF. The genes are TRBV6-1 and TRBJ1-2, with D possibly being TRBD1 (5 bases). Germline loops: CDR1 MNHNS, CDR2 SASEGT. V was trimmed by 6 bases and J by 2 bases, leaving 13 bases between them. The length of the CDR3 is 14 residues.